This T cell receptor beta chain was documented in a study of blood T cells in healthy people across ages. General study results and limits: Per million T cells, TCR beta diversity dropped about linearly as age rose.

A J-beta primer mix and a sample-barcoded 5' primer were used in a second PCR of roughly 6 to 12 cycles. TCRdb re-derived calls from the 5' RACE reads in MiXCR, one entry per CDR3 protein. The table lists about 580,000 distinct CDR3 sequences, roughly 48% of them singletons. This clonotype was found many times. Antigen specificity is unknown. This CDR3 contains 14 residues. Germline CDR1 and CDR2: MNHNY and SVGAGI (reference sequence). Between the trimmed V and J ends, which lost 0 bases and 7 bases, there was a span of 10 bases. The sequenced material came from blood. The sequence was obtained from a man older than 75 in good health. The genes are TRBV6-6 and TRBJ1-5, with D possibly TRBD1 on 5 matching bases. This CDR3 is CASSYSRDGQPQHF. Here the CDR3 DNA reads TGTGCCAGCAGTTACTCCAGGGATGGCCAGCCCCAGCATTTT.